This TCR beta chain is from a study of CD8 T cells in Susac syndrome (dated by TCRdb to between 2018 and 2021). Broadly, across the study: Among the Susac syndrome patients who were sequenced, clinically active disease was present in more than 5 and clinical remission was observed in eight or nine. The study used repertoire sequencing to test whether antigen drove CD8+ T cell activation and differentiation in Susac syndrome. The study compared CD8+ T cell repertoire clonality among 11 to 12 healthy donors, about 14 Susac syndrome patients and 15 or so multiple sclerosis patients. At blood withdrawal, Susac syndrome patients were either therapy-naive, taking corticosteroids (in some cases with IVIg as well), or taking IVIg alone.

As to this clonotype: The clone's antigen remains unknown. Within one base of it there is no much larger clone, and no base qualities were kept.

RNA was extracted with the RNeasy kit and roughly 0.5 to 1 ug was reverse transcribed using random hexamers. TCR beta CDR3 regions were amplified with the immunoSEQ multiplex PCR assay covering 54 Vbeta and 13 Jbeta segments. PCR amplification bias was corrected using a synthetic template baseline for primer optimization and computational correction. Regarding the original processing steps: Only productive sequences were kept, with reads annotated to V, D and J genes according to IMGT and analyzed in immunoSEQ Analyzer. Clonality was calculated as one minus the Shannon entropy normalized by log2 of the number of productive unique sequences. For each patient and control, public and private clones were evaluated within the 100 most prevalent clones. Clones were defined as Susac-specific if absent from the healthy and MS cohorts, from approximately 1,100 published viral clones and from other ImmuneACCESS disease sequences. TCRdb redid the processing of the public reads, applying fastp at Q25 and MiXCR, and retained in-frame beta chains. Identical CDR3 proteins give one entry, which carries the most common genes and DNA. The V and J calls follow TCRdb's processing rather than the paper's. Counted in this sample were about 83,000 distinct CDR3 sequences; 96% of them appeared once. The top ten hold more than 0.35% of the sample.

Peripheral blood CD8+ and CD4+ T cells from healthy donors, Susac syndrome patients and multiple sclerosis patients were profiled using high-throughput TCR beta sequencing. Susac syndrome patients met recently defined diagnostic criteria for definite or probable disease. Bulk CD8+ and CD4+ T cells were purified by magnetic negative isolation, whereas CD8+ TEMRA cells were enriched by FACS. Blood was collected in EDTA tubes and processed within 24 hours, with PBMCs isolated through density gradient centrifugation. PBMCs intended for TCR sequencing were frozen in liquid nitrogen and were later thawed in a 37 degrees C water bath. The sorted or isolated CD4+, CD8+ and CD8+ TEMRA cells reached a purity of at least 90%. The research as a whole found: Susac syndrome CD8+ repertoires showed clonal expansion, highest in CD8+ TEMRA cells and greater in clinically active than remitting patients. In the total CD8+ and CD8+ TEMRA repertoires, about 16 and five Susac-specific public clones, respectively, were identified. The number of individuals in the TCR sequencing and HLA analysis was recognized as being relatively small.

V gives up 4 bases and J gives up 6 bases, and the segment between their germline ends measures 16 bases. CDR1 and CDR2, looked up from the germline V gene, are LGHNA and YSLEER. The CDR3 goes from the cysteine to the phenylalanine over 14 residues. Only the CDR3 region is kept as DNA, spanning 42 bases read in frame from base 1. The TCR was taken from a human donor with Susac syndrome. Sequenced: CD8+ T cells from PBMCs. The chain is assembled from TRBV4-3 and TRBJ2-7, and possibly TRBD1, on 6 matching bases. Read as DNA, the sequence is TGCGCCAGCAGCCTGGACAGCTGGCGCGGCGAGCAGTACTTC. It is translated as CASSLDSWRGEQYF.